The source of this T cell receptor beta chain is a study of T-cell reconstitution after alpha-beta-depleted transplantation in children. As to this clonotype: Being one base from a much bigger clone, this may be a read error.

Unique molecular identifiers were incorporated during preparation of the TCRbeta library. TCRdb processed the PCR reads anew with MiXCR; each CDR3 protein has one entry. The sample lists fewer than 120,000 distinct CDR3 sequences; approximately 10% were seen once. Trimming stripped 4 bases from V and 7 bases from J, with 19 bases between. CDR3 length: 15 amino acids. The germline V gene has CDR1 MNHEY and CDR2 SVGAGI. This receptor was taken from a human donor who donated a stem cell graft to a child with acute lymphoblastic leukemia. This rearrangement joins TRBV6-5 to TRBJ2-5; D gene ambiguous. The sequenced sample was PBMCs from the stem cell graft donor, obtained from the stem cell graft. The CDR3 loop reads CASSSSVEGSGTQYF. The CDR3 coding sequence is TGTGCCAGCAGTTCCTCGGTGGAAGGAAGTGGGACCCAGTACTTC.